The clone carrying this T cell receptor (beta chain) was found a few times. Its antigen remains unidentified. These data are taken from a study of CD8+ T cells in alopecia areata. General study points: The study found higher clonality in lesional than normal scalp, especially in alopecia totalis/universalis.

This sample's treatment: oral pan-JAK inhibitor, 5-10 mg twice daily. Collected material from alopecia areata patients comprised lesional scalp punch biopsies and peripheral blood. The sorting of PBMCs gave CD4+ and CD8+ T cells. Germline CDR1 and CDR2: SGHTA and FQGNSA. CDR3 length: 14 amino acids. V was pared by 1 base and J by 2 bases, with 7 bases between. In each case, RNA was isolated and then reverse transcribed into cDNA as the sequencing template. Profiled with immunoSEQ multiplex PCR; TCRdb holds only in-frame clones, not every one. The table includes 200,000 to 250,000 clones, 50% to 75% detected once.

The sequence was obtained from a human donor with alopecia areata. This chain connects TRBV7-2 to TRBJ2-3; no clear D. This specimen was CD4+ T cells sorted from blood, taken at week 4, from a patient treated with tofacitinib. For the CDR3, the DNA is TGTGCCAGCAGCTTAGGACTCCTCACAGATACGCAGTATTTT. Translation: CASSLGLLTDTQYF.